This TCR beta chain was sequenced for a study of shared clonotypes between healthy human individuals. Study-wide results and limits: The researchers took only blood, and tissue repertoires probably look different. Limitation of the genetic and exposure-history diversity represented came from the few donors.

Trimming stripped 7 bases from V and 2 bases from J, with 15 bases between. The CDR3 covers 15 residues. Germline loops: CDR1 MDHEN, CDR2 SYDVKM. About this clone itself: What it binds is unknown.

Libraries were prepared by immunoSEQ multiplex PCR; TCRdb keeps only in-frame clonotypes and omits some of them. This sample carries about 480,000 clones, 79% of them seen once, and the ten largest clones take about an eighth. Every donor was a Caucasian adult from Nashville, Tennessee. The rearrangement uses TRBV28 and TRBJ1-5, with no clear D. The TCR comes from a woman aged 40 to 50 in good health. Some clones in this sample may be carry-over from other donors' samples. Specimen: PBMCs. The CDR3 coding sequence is TGTGCCAGCACCCCGCGAGGCGGGCGCAATCAGCCCCAGCATTTT. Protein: CASTPRGGRNQPQHF. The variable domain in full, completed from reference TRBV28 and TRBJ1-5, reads DVKVTQSSRYLVKRTGEKVFLECVQDMDHENMFWYRQDPGLGLRLIYFSYDVKMKEKGDIPEGYSVSREKKERFSLILESASTNQTSMYLCASTPRGGRNQPQHFGDGTRLSIL.